This T cell receptor (beta chain) was sequenced during a study of blood T cell repertoires in COVID-19 (TCRdb year 2020). Turning to the overall study: Samples from collaborators originated in the United States, Italy and Spain and spanned both the acute and convalescent phases of COVID-19. The repertoires were released in a freely available public database intended as a resource for research on the immune response to SARS-CoV-2. Where available, HLA class I and class II types were taken from metadata supplied by the sample provider and were not determined by assay-based typing. The samples were drawn from two sources: the first 160 participants of the ongoing ImmuneRACE study, and 950 to 1,500 subjects contributed by 6 global collaborators. The dataset comprised deeply sampled blood TCRbeta repertoires from subjects exposed to, actively infected with, or recovered from COVID-19. Sample metadata almost always included a de-identified subject ID, COVID-19 status, age in years and sex. The material from the prospective study consisted of cDNA or gDNA derived from T cells, B-cell-depleted T cells, or PBMCs.

V was cut back by 5 bases and J by 2 bases, leaving a gap of 16 bases between them. The CDR3 goes from the cysteine to the phenylalanine over 16 residues. Only the CDR3 portion is preserved as DNA: 48 bases, with reading frame beginning at the first base. Sequences SGHTA (CDR1) and FQGNSA (CDR2) are obtained from the germline V gene. Paper-wide results and their limitations: The quantity of clinical and demographic metadata differed by source and by participant and was supplied without curation.

The immunoSEQ Assay, a bias-controlled multiplex PCR, was used to amplify TCRbeta CDR3 regions from genomic DNA. The authors' pipeline ran thus. Nucleated cell counts per sample were estimated from amplification of reference gene primers within the assay. To quantify the absolute abundance of each unique TCRbeta CDR3 rearrangement, sequence reads were collapsed and filtered. Productive Simpson clonality was computed per sample as the square root of Simpson's diversity index over productive rearrangements. TCRdb obtained this table from immuneACCESS and retained in-frame rearrangements with V and J assigned. These tables miss some clones; where compared with another copy, unresolved V genes account for less than half of the shortfall, and the remainder is unexplained. That table supplies the V and J calls and clone size; D and trimming were determined from the DNA. The sample table contains about 360,000 clones; only one count was recorded for around 87% of them. The ten largest make up roughly 1.4% of the sample.

In the prospective study, participants were roughly 18 to 100 years old, resided in approximately 25 geographic areas of the United States, and were enrolled through a virtual design. Cohort assignment in the prospective study relied on participant-reported clinical history from a screening survey and a study questionnaire. Recovered participants in ImmuneRACE Cohort 3 were defined as having two consecutive negative NP/OP PCR tests, clearance from a healthcare professional, or resolution of symptoms. In the prospective study, mobile phlebotomists collected whole blood, serum and a nasopharyngeal or oropharyngeal swab from each participant. Participants in the prospective study had the option to provide additional blood draws and questionnaires over a roughly 2-month period. Prospective study blood samples were shipped either frozen or at room temperature before DNA extraction. With respect to this clone: Its antigen is not yet known. No base-level quality is on record; no much larger clone is a single base apart.

Sequencing was performed on PBMCs or T cells enriched from blood (not recorded which). The chain links TRBV7-2 with TRBJ1-3, and TRBD1 may be the D gene, going by 6 matching bases. The clonotype comes from a man younger than 40 who had recovered from COVID-19. The DNA is TGTGCCAGCAGCGGATACACGACAGGCACTGGAAACACCATATATTTT. The resulting protein is CASSGYTTGTGNTIYF.